This T cell receptor (beta chain) was captured in a study of OX40 agonist ivuxolimab in advanced cancers. Overall study: Patients received ivuxolimab, an agonistic anti-OX40 (CD134) antibody.

V lost 1 base, J lost 5 bases, and 12 bases lay in between. Germline CDR1 reads KGHSH; CDR2 reads LQKENI. The CDR3 length is 14 residues. Sequenced by immunoSEQ multiplex PCR; TCRdb stores in-frame clones only, minus some. The sample consists of about 35,000 clones, around 74% of them appearing once. Study findings and constraints: Antigen specificity remained undetermined for the expanded peripheral T cells. Within 6 weeks, CD4+ and CD8+ blood T cells expanded clonally at 0.1 to 3.0 mg/kg. Compared with CD4+, CD8+ T cells on average had more expanded clones.

A remark on this clone: Its target is unknown.

The chain has TRBV18 and TRBJ2-7; TRBD1 or TRBD2 may be the D gene (5 bases each). This clonotype was sampled from an adult with an advanced solid tumor such as melanoma, head and neck, liver or kidney cancer. Material: CD4+ or CD8+ T cells sorted from blood, obtained in a trial of the OX40 agonist ivuxolimab. The CDR3, as DNA: TGTGCCAGCTCACCACTCGGGGCAGGGAACGAGCAGTACTTC. Translated, it gives CASSPLGAGNEQYF.